Shown below are 7 T cell receptor beta chains from a single sample sequenced in a study of Ad26.COV2.S vaccination and SARS-CoV-2 variants (dated by TCRdb to 2020 to 2023). The treatment or condition label, read with the paper, signifies: some 20 received Ad26.COV2.S at low or high dose, single or two shots; 5 received placebo; per-sample allocation not given. Repertoires of vaccine and placebo recipients were sequenced from samples collected on day 63 after the first injection. Libraries were built with the immunoSEQ multiplex PCR assay. As stored in TCRdb, this immuneACCESS dataset retains in-frame rearrangements with V and J assigned. A fraction of the clones does not appear; measured against another copy, unresolved V genes explain less than half of the discrepancy, and the remainder lacks a known reason. The table for this sample lists around 450,000 clones; 89% of them were counted only once. About 2.5% of the sample is in the top ten clones.

The input for sequencing was peripheral blood, taken in a trial of Ad26.COV2.S vaccine versus placebo. The receptors come from a person aged 18-65 years who received the Ad26.COV2.S COVID-19 vaccine or a placebo.

J is TRBJ2-2 and V is TRBV7-3, with D maybe TRBD2 (6 bases). In germline, CDR1 is SGHTA, CDR2 FQGTGA. The CDR3 totals 18 residues. Trimming removed 1 base at V and 3 bases at J, with 18 bases between. The CDR3: CASSLNPGRRLYTGELFF. In DNA form, the CDR3 reads TGTGCCAGCAGCTTAAACCCCGGGAGAAGACTGTACACCGGGGAGCTGTTTTTT.

The chain recombines TRBV18 with TRBJ1-1; unclear D gene. Germline assignment: CDR1 KGHSH and CDR2 LQKENI. The CDR3 spans 12 residues. V dropped 3 bases and J dropped 6 bases, with 8 bases sitting between them. The CDR3 reads CASSPSSPEAFF. CDR3 nucleotide sequence: TGTGCCAGCTCACCGTCGAGCCCTGAAGCTTTCTTT.

The chain uses TRBV19 and TRBJ2-3; tentative D call: TRBD2 (6 bases). This CDR3 has 17 residues. The germline CDR1 and CDR2 sequences are LNHDA and SQIVND (reference sequence). The germline V and J ends were trimmed by 5 bases and 6 bases, with 24 bases remaining between them. The CDR3 DNA reads TGTGCCAGTAGTCCTGTGGGCTTCACGGGGGTAGTTGATACGCAGTATTTT. It is translated as CASSPVGFTGVVDTQYF.

Comment on this clone: The sample carries other DNA sequences with the same CDR3. The chain is built from TRBV20-1 and TRBJ1-1; D gene unclear. The V end lost 6 bases, the J end lost 2 bases, and 4 bases lay between the germline ends. From germline, CDR1 is DFQATT and CDR2 SNEGSKA (reference sequence). CDR3 length equals 10 residues. The CDR3 is CSARNTEAFF. CDR3 bases: TGCAGTGCCAGAAACACTGAAGCTTTCTTT.

This clone was observed a few times. V is TRBV6-1 and J is TRBJ2-2, with unresolved D. V gave up 2 bases and J gave up 8 bases, with 9 bases separating them. Germline V gives CDR1 MNHNS, CDR2 SASEGT. The CDR3 is made up of 13 amino acids. This chain's CDR3 is CASSELRSGELFF. The CDR3 bases are TGTGCCAGCAGTGAATTAAGGAGTGGGGAGCTGTTTTTT.

The rearrangement links TRBV19 to TRBJ1-5; TRBD1 matches 7 bases. V shed 8 bases, J shed 5 bases, and the junction held 6 bases outside the gene matches. CDR3 size: 13 residues. Germline lookup yields CDR1 LNHDA and CDR2 SQIVND (reference sequence). The chain's CDR3 is CASAGTEYQPQHF. CDR3 coding DNA: TGTGCCAGTGCCGGGACAGAGTATCAGCCCCAGCATTTT.

With regard to this clone: Other DNA variants within this sample encode the same CDR3. This rearrangement joins TRBV5-4 to TRBJ2-5, with a tentative D call TRBD1 (5 bases). The V end lost 0 bases, the J end lost 2 bases, and 5 bases lay between the germline ends. Germline V CDR1 and CDR2: SGHNT, YYREEE (reference sequence). This CDR3 is built from 13 residues. The CDR3 region is CASSLDRQETQYF. CDR3 nucleotides: TGTGCCAGCAGCTTGGACAGGCAAGAGACCCAGTACTTC.